This section outlines one T cell receptor (delta chain) sequence together with its context. The junction departs from the called germline gene at one end, perhaps through a read error. The sample is drawn from a study of gamma-delta chains in newborns, infants, children. Study-wide context: Polyclonal expansion of innate γδ T cells after birth follows microbial exposure.

CDR1 and CDR2 from the germline V gene are GEAIGNYY and EKD. The CDR3 length is 18 residues. TCRdb re-processed the reads via CATT. This table holds just over 3,000 delta-chain clones, under 11% found once. The TCR was taken from a child who was a newborn, infant or young child, either healthy, febrile or measles-vaccinated (not recorded which). The gene calls are TRDV2 and TRDJ3; D perhaps matches TRDD3 (6 bases). The material sequenced was blood. In nucleotides, the CDR3 is TGTGCCTGTGACACCGGGGATTTTCGCTCCTGGGACGCCCGACAGATGTTTTTC. Its protein is CACDTGDFRSWDARQMFF.